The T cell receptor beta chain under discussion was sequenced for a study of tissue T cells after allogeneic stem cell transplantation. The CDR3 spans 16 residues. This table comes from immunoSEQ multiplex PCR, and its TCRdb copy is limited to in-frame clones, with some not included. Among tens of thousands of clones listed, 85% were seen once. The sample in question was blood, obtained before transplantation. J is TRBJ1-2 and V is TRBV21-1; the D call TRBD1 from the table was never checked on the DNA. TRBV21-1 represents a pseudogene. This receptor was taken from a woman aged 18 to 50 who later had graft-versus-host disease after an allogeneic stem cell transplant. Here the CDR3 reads CASSKKKSDRTYGYTF. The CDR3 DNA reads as TGTGCCAGCAGCAAAAAAAAGTCAGACAGGACCTATGGCTACACCTTC.